These 19 T cell receptor beta chains share one sample of origin, sequenced in a study of monozygotic twins with cystic fibrosis. Assay used: immunoSEQ multiplex PCR; TCRdb lists only in-frame clones, some missing. This sample carries some 30,000 clones, around 90% of them seen once, and the ten largest clones take around 0.99%. The sequencing input was blood. The receptors shown here come from a girl aged 2 to 9 with cystic fibrosis.

The chain couples TRBV5-4 to TRBJ2-3; D gene uncertain. Germline values: CDR1 SGHNT, CDR2 YYREEE (reference sequence). CDR3 length equals 13 residues. With 5 bases removed from V and 6 bases from J, the gap between germline ends came to 13 bases. Here the CDR3 DNA reads TGTGCCAGCAGTCCGGGTCCCCCGGATACGCAGTATTTT. Encoded protein: CASSPGPPDTQYF.

This clone occurred once. The chain links TRBV7-9 to TRBJ1-5; D remains unclear. CDR3 length equals 12 residues. Trimming removed 1 base at V and 11 bases at J, with 9 bases between. In germline, CDR1 is SEHNR, CDR2 FQNEAQ (reference sequence). Here the CDR3 DNA reads TGTGCCAGCAGCTTAGTGGGATCGGCCCAGCATTTT. Its protein is CASSLVGSAQHF. The full variable domain, in which reference TRBV7-9 and TRBJ1-5 provide the parts outside the CDR3, is DTGVSQNPRHKITKRGQNVTFRCDPISEHNRLYWYRQTLGQGPEFLTYFQNEAQLEKSRLLSDRFSAERPKGSFSTLEIQRTEQGDSAMYLCASSLVGSAQHFGDGTRLSIL.

This clone is a singleton in its sample. The chain links TRBV5-5 to TRBJ1-5; a possible D gene is TRBD1 (6 bases). The V end was cut by 4 bases, the J end by 0 bases, with 14 bases between. CDR3 length: 16 residues. The germline gives CDR1 SGHKS, CDR2 YYEKEE (reference sequence). The CDR3 DNA is TGTGCCAGCAGCCCAGGGGCAGGTCATAGCAATCAGCCCCAGCATTTT. Residues: CASSPGAGHSNQPQHF.

V is TRBV2 and J is TRBJ1-6, with 7 bases aligning to TRBD1. Germline V gives CDR1 SNHLY, CDR2 FYNNEI. Losses at the gene ends were 4 bases for V and 7 bases for J; bases not matched to a gene: 7. This CDR3 spans 15 amino acids. CDR3 loop: CASSVEQGDNSPLHF. The CDR3 coding sequence is TGTGCCAGCAGTGTAGAGCAGGGGGACAATTCACCCCTCCACTTT.

The chain couples TRBV13 to TRBJ2-1; D is uncertain. Germline V gives CDR1 PRHDT, CDR2 FYEKMQ (reference sequence). The CDR3 consists of 15 residues. The V gene lost 0 bases and the J gene lost 5 bases, with 11 bases spanning the gap. CDR3 in DNA: TGTGCCAGCAGCTTAGGAGGAATACGTGACAATGAGCAGTTCTTC. Amino acid sequence: CASSLGGIRDNEQFF.

This clone was seen only once. The rearrangement joins TRBV29-1 to TRBJ1-4; the D gene is possibly TRBD1 (5 bases). In germline, CDR1 is SQVTM, CDR2 ANQGSEA. The length of the CDR3 is 16 residues. V lost 0 bases and J lost 7, with 18 bases in between. The DNA of the CDR3 is TGCAGCGTTGAAGAGGAGGGCACCGGGACGCCTGAAAAACTGTTTTTT. Amino acid sequence: CSVEEEGTGTPEKLFF.

The chain joins TRBV19 to TRBJ2-7, with TRBD2 as a possible D gene (6 bases). The germline V gene encodes CDR1 LNHDA and CDR2 SQIVND (reference sequence). Trimming took off 7 bases at V and 5 bases at J, with 12 bases between the two ends. This CDR3 comprises 12 residues. This chain's CDR3 is CASMGGLHEQYF. CDR3 sequence (DNA): TGTGCCAGTATGGGGGGACTCCACGAGCAGTACTTC.

The chain links TRBV6-1 to TRBJ1-4; 7 bases match TRBD1. Trimming at V came to 4 bases and at J to 5 bases, leaving 4 bases not matched to a gene. Per the germline V gene, CDR1 is MNHNS and CDR2 is SASEGT. CDR3 length: 14 amino acids. CDR3 nucleotide sequence: TGTGCCAGCAGTGCGCAGGGGGGGAATGAAAAACTGTTTTTT. Amino acid sequence: CASSAQGGNEKLFF.

The V and J genes are TRBV7-2 and TRBJ2-3, with D tentatively TRBD2 (7 bases). The CDR3 runs to 14 residues. From germline, CDR1 is SGHTA and CDR2 FQGNSA. With 5 bases removed from V and 1 base from J, the gap between germline ends came to 10 bases. CDR3 protein: CASSTGGRTDTQYF. The CDR3, as DNA: TGTGCCAGCAGCACCGGGGGGCGCACAGATACGCAGTATTTT.

V gene TRBV28 combines with J gene TRBJ2-2, with 9 nucleotides matching TRBD1. J gave up 7 bases and V 5 bases, and 8 bases lay outside the gene matches. Germline CDR1 reads MDHEN; CDR2 reads SYDVKM. The CDR3 runs to 15 residues. The chain's CDR3 is CASSPQGALNGELFF. As DNA, the CDR3 is TGTGCCAGCAGTCCACAGGGGGCCTTGAACGGGGAGCTGTTTTTT.

V and J are TRBV5-4 and TRBJ1-3; 12 positions agree with TRBD1. V gave up 4 bases and J gave up 7 bases; unmatched junction bases: 3. The CDR3 spans 14 residues. The germline CDR1 and CDR2 sequences are SGHNT and YYREEE (reference sequence). The CDR3 DNA reads as TGTGCCAGCAGCCCGGGACAGGGGGCGAACACCATATATTTT. This translates into CASSPGQGANTIYF.

The V call is TRBV6-5, the J call TRBJ2-1, with 9 positions matching TRBD1. Trimming cost V 2 bases and J 8 bases; bases outside gene matches: 7. The CDR3 loop spans 15 amino acids. Per the germline V gene, CDR1 is MNHEY and CDR2 is SVGAGI. The CDR3 loop reads CASSYRGDRVDEQFF. The CDR3 bases are TGTGCCAGCAGTTACCGAGGGGACAGGGTGGATGAGCAGTTCTTC.

The gene calls are TRBV20-1 and TRBJ1-2; D perhaps matches TRBD1 (6 bases). The germline V gene has CDR1 DFQATT and CDR2 SNEGSKA (reference sequence). The V gene lost 2 bases and the J gene lost 5 bases, with 6 bases spanning the gap. The CDR3 runs 11 residues. The CDR3 nucleotides read TGCAGTGCTAGAACAGGGTATGGCTACACCTTC. Its translation: CSARTGYGYTF.

This clone has just one count. The chain recombines TRBV19 with TRBJ2-1; D is possibly TRBD1 or TRBD2 (5 bases each). The CDR3 is made up of 14 amino acids. Germline V lookup: CDR1 LNHDA, CDR2 SQIVND (reference sequence). V dropped 1 base and J dropped 9 bases, with 13 bases sitting between them. This CDR3 is CASSIVEGNSEQFF. CDR3 in DNA: TGTGCCAGTAGTATAGTTGAGGGGAACAGTGAGCAGTTCTTC.

The CDR3 DNA reads as TGTGCCAGCAGCCCGACTAGCGGAAAAGAGACCCAGTACTTC. This codes for CASSPTSGKETQYF. The chain joins TRBV7-2 to TRBJ2-5, with 9 positions matching TRBD2. The CDR3 has 14 residues. Trimming removed 5 bases from V and 3 bases from J; junction bases left unmatched: 4. The germline V gene has CDR1 SGHTA and CDR2 FQGNSA.

The J gene is TRBJ2-6, the V gene TRBV5-1; D unresolved. V lost 4 bases and J lost 4, with 12 bases in between. Looked up from germline, CDR1 is SGHRS and CDR2 is YFSETQ. The CDR3 length is 15 residues. The CDR3 nucleotides read TGCGCCAGCAGCATCGGCAGGTCGGGGGCCAACGTCCTGACTTTC. Its translation is CASSIGRSGANVLTF.

V gene TRBV4-3 combines with J gene TRBJ1-1; D perhaps matches TRBD1 (5 bases). The CDR3 sequence is 18 residues long. Germline V gene data show CDR1 as LGHNA and CDR2 as YSLEER. The V and J ends lost 0 bases and 0 bases respectively, with 17 bases between them. The CDR3 coding sequence is TGCGCCAGCAGCCAAGATGGTGGTAGGGGAGGAATGAACACTGAAGCTTTCTTT. Translating it yields CASSQDGGRGGMNTEAFF.

The rearrangement links TRBV6-1 to TRBJ1-5; D possibly corresponds to TRBD1 (5 bases). V lost 8 bases, J lost 6 bases, and 17 bases lay in between. Per germline, CDR1 MNHNS and CDR2 SASEGT. The CDR3 runs 14 residues. The CDR3 here is CASGWLFGGQPQHF. DNA of the CDR3: TGTGCCAGCGGTTGGTTGTTTGGGGGTCAGCCCCAGCATTTT.

The V gene is TRBV6-5, the J gene TRBJ2-7, with 7 positions matching TRBD1. The V gene's germline CDR1 is MNHEY and CDR2 SVGAGI. Losses at the gene ends were 5 bases for V and 5 bases for J; bases not matched to a gene: 12. This CDR3 region has 15 residues. CDR3 in DNA: TGTGCCAGCAGTCCGACAGGGCAAACGAGAAACGAGCAGTACTTC. It is translated as CASSPTGQTRNEQYF.